This T cell receptor beta chain was found in a study of early T cells in non-severe SARS-CoV-2 infection. For the study at large: It was bulk RNA from unsorted whole blood that was sequenced, and the chains were unpaired.

Unique molecular identifiers were added to individual cDNA molecules. MiXCR, run by TCRdb on the 5' RACE reads, gives a single entry per CDR3 protein. The top ten hold roughly 8.3% of the sample, which has about 48,000 distinct CDR3 sequences, over 7.5% seen once. The source of this sequence is an adult who was a healthcare worker with PCR-confirmed SARS-CoV-2 infection or an uninfected control (not recorded which). Sequenced: whole blood.

This CDR3 reads CASSLRRQNTEAFF. The CDR3 bases are TGTGCCAGCAGTTTGAGGAGGCAGAACACTGAAGCTTTCTTT. The chain links TRBV28 to TRBJ1-1; D uncertain. Germline V gene lookup returns CDR1 MDHEN and CDR2 SYDVKM. Trimming removed 3 bases from V and 1 base from J, with 9 bases in between. The CDR3 runs 14 residues.